These 11 T cell receptor beta chains were all obtained from the same sample, sequenced in a study of control samples from healthy donors and cancer patients. Assay used: immunoSEQ multiplex PCR; TCRdb lists only in-frame clones, some missing. The table has some 190,000 clones, over 80% seen once. Material: blood. Source of these receptors: a man aged 30 to 39 in good health.

The chain has TRBV30 and TRBJ1-2; TRBD1 matches at 8 bases. This CDR3 is built from 13 residues. From germline, CDR1 is GTSNPN and CDR2 SVGIG (reference sequence). The ends lost 0 bases at V and 8 bases at J; junction bases unmatched: 5. CDR3 bases: TGTGCCTGGAGTGTAGAACAGGGGGAGGGCTACACCTTC. As protein: CAWSVEQGEGYTF.

A few counts support this clone. This sequence joins TRBV6-5 and TRBJ2-7; no clear D. Trimming stripped 7 bases from V and 1 base from J, with 8 bases between. The germline CDR1 and CDR2 sequences are MNHEY and SVGAGI. CDR3 size: 12 residues. The CDR3 spells CASTQGSYEQYF. The CDR3 DNA reads as TGTGCCAGCACCCAAGGATCCTACGAGCAGTACTTC.

The J gene is TRBJ1-6, the V gene TRBV12-3 or TRBV12-4; 8 positions agree with TRBD1. The trim removed 6 bases at V and 9 bases at J, leaving 4 bases unmatched. The CDR3 consists of 13 residues. The CDR3 region has the DNA TGTGCCAGCAGGGACAGGGTTACTTCACCCCTCCACTTT. Its translation: CASRDRVTSPLHF.

This chain links TRBV27 with TRBJ1-2; 8 bases match TRBD1. CDR1 MNHEY and CDR2 SMNVEV come from the germline V gene (reference sequence). The CDR3 covers 14 residues. The J segment lost 6 bases and the V segment lost 6 bases, leaving 9 bases of the junction unmatched. The CDR3 DNA is TGTGCCAGCAGCCTAATAGGACAGGGTAATGGCTACACCTTC. Its translation: CASSLIGQGNGYTF.

This sequence joins TRBV2 and TRBJ2-7; maybe TRBD1 (5 bases). Trimming cost V 4 bases and J 6 bases, with 16 bases left between them. From germline, CDR1 is SNHLY and CDR2 FYNNEI. The CDR3 is 14 amino acids. The CDR3 DNA reads TGTGCCAGCAGTGGTAGGGCAGGGCGTTCCGAGCAGTACTTC. As protein: CASSGRAGRSEQYF.

This clone has a single count. The genes are TRBV5-5 and TRBJ1-6; D might be TRBD1 (5 bases). Germline CDR1 reads SGHKS; CDR2 reads YYEKEE (reference sequence). The CDR3 is 15 residues long. V lost 1 base to trimming and J lost 5 bases, with 10 bases between them. As DNA, the CDR3 is TGTGCCAGCAGCTTGTTAACAGGCAATAATTCACCCCTCCACTTT. It yields the protein CASSLLTGNNSPLHF.

The J gene is TRBJ2-7, the V gene TRBV18, with 8 bases matching TRBD1. The length of the CDR3 is 13 residues. Trimming at V came to 9 bases and at J to 3 bases, leaving 7 bases not matched to a gene. Germline V gene sequence: CDR1 KGHSH, CDR2 LQKENI. CDR3 bases: TGTGCCAGACCGGGACAGGCCGGCTACGAGCAGTACTTC. This translates into CARPGQAGYEQYF.

This clone was seen a single time. The chain carries TRBV5-1 and TRBJ2-7, with TRBD1 identical over 8 bases. V trimming: 3 bases; J trimming: 2 bases; junction bases outside the gene matches: 4. The CDR3 sequence is 14 residues long. Germline values: CDR1 SGHRS, CDR2 YFSETQ. The CDR3 reads CASSYGTGAYEQYF. Written as DNA, the CDR3 is TGCGCCAGCAGCTACGGGACAGGTGCCTACGAGCAGTACTTC.

In nucleotides, the CDR3 is TGTGCCAGCAGCTTAGGGGGAGGGGGGAGAGTTTCCTACGAGCAGTACTTC. Translation gives CASSLGGGGRVSYEQYF. The rearrangement uses TRBV7-6 and TRBJ2-7; the D gene is possibly TRBD2 (7 bases). V lost 1 base to trimming and J lost 1 base, with 17 bases between them. The CDR3 has 17 amino acids. Looked up from germline, CDR1 is SGHVS and CDR2 is FNYEAQ.

This sequence joins TRBV10-3 and TRBJ1-6, with a tentative D call TRBD1 (5 bases). CDR3 length: 16 amino acids. The germline gives CDR1 ENHRY, CDR2 SYGVKD. V lost 0 bases, J lost 9 bases, and 15 bases lay in between. The CDR3 protein is CAISESGTAGGSPLHF. The CDR3 nucleotides read TGTGCCATCAGTGAGTCGGGGACGGCCGGTGGTTCACCCCTCCACTTT.

The chain joins TRBV6-1 to TRBJ1-4, with D uncertain. This CDR3 spans 16 amino acids. From germline, CDR1 is MNHNS and CDR2 SASEGT. Trimming took 1 base from V and 11 from J, leaving 20 bases between them. The CDR3 DNA is TGTGCCAGCAGTGAAGGGCCCCGGACCATTTCGGGGAAACTGTTTTTT. Protein product: CASSEGPRTISGKLFF.